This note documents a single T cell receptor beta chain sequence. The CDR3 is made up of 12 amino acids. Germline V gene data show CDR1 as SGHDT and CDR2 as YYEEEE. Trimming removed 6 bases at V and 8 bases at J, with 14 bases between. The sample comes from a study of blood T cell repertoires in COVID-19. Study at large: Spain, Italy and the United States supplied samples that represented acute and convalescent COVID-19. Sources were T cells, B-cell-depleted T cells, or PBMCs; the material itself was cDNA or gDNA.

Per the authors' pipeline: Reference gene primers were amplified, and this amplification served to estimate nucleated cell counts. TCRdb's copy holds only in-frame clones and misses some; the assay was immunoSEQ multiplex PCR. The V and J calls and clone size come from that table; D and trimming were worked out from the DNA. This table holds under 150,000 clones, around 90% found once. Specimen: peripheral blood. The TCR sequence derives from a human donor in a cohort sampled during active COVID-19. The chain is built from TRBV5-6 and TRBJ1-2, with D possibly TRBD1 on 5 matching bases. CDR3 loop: CASTLRGLGYTF. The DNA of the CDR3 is TGTGCCAGCACCCTACGGGGGTTGGGCTACACCTTC.